This TCR beta chain stems from a study of blood T cell repertoires in COVID-19. Background on the study: Italy, Spain and the United States were the sources of the convalescent and acute COVID-19 samples. The analysed material was cDNA or gDNA that came from T cells, B-cell-depleted T cells, or PBMCs.

A Seattle source enrolled patients during active infection and followed them longitudinally. Deletions cut 6 bases from V and 6 bases from J, with 14 bases between. This CDR3 contains 13 residues. Source study methods: Amplifying reference gene primers gave estimates of nucleated cell counts. TCRdb keeps only in-frame clones here, not all; method: immunoSEQ multiplex PCR. V and J calls and clone size are given by that table; D and trimming were obtained from the DNA. The sample holds approximately 300,000 clones, more than 80% seen once. The gene calls are TRBV12-3 or TRBV12-4 and TRBJ1-1; D may be TRBD1 (6 bases). The sequence derives from a woman aged 25 to 39 with COVID-19, enrolled during active disease. The sequencing sample was made of peripheral blood. The CDR3 loop reads CASRADRLAEAFF. In nucleotides, the CDR3 is TGTGCCAGCAGGGCCGACAGGTTGGCTGAAGCTTTCTTT.